The present TCR beta chain was sequenced within a study of blood T cell repertoires in COVID-19. Background on the study: Sources were T cells, B-cell-depleted T cells, or PBMCs; the material itself was cDNA or gDNA.

Trimming pared 4 bases from V and 2 bases from J, leaving 8 bases between. This CDR3 region has 13 residues. CDR1 KGHSH and CDR2 LQKENI come from the germline V gene. Individuals drawn from 20 to 25 US areas were roughly 18 to 95 years old. Participants were placed into cohorts based on the clinical history they reported. Authors' methods: Amplification from reference gene primers served as the basis for estimated nucleated cell counts. TCRdb's table, derived via immunoSEQ multiplex PCR, lists solely in-frame clones and lacks some. V and J calls and clone size are copied from that table; D and trimming were computed from the DNA. Of about 400,000 clones listed, 88% were seen once; the top ten hold more than 2%.

This clonotype originated in a woman between 40 and 50 years old with acute COVID-19. The rearrangement joins TRBV18 to TRBJ2-5, with TRBD1 as a possible D gene (6 bases). The sample was PBMCs or T cells enriched from blood (not recorded which). The chain's CDR3 is CASSLGHQETQYF. The CDR3 DNA is TGTGCCAGCTCACTGGGACATCAAGAGACCCAGTACTTC.